Below, one TCR beta chain is given with its context. This CDR3 contains 17 residues. Germline CDR1 is KGHDR and CDR2 is SFDVKD. V was clipped by 2 bases and J by 0 bases, with 13 bases between them. Cohort 3 recovered donors had two negative PCRs, clearance, or symptom resolution. This sample was taken from a study of blood T cell repertoires in COVID-19. For the study at large: Specimens from acute and convalescent COVID-19 originated in the United States, Italy and Spain. The analysed material was cDNA or gDNA that came from T cells, B-cell-depleted T cells, or PBMCs.

Per the original data handling: Using reference gene primer amplification, nucleated cell counts were estimated. Libraries were prepared by immunoSEQ multiplex PCR; TCRdb keeps only in-frame clonotypes and omits some of them. Clone size and the V and J calls come from that table; the DNA yielded D and trimming. This table has 360,000 or so clones, roughly 87% appearing once. Sequencing was done on a sample of PBMCs or T cells enriched from blood (not recorded which). V gene TRBV24-1 combines with J gene TRBJ2-1; D not certain. This TCR came from a woman aged 45-59 years who had recovered from COVID-19. The CDR3 coding sequence is TGTGCCACCAGTGATTCGACTTCTCCGAGCTCCTACAATGAGCAGTTCTTC. Amino acids: CATSDSTSPSSYNEQFF.